What follows are 4 T cell receptor beta chains derived from one specimen sequenced in a study of tumor and adjacent non-tumor tissue in lung cancer. This sample's RNA came from whole unsorted tissue. The library came from three nested PCR rounds adapted from ARM-PCR protocols. MiXCR was run by TCRdb on the multiplex PCR reads, yielding one entry per CDR3 protein. The sample has about 93,000 distinct CDR3 sequences, around two thirds seen once. Input material: lung tumor tissue. The origin of the receptors is a man aged 70 or older with non-small cell lung cancer.

Turning to this clonotype: Germline is not matched at one junction end, which may reflect a read error. The chain couples TRBV28 to TRBJ1-2; unclear D gene. Germline assignment: CDR1 MDHEN and CDR2 SYDVKM. The CDR3 loop spans 11 amino acids. The CDR3 region has the DNA TGTGCCCGTGAGTCTAACTATGGCTACACATTC. The encoded protein is CARESNYGYTF.

Comments on this clonotype: The missing conserved phenylalanine or tryptophan at the end of this CDR3 makes a read error likely. This rearrangement joins TRBV5-6 to TRBJ1-2; 10 bases map to TRBD1. Unmatched junction bases numbered 15, after V lost 5 bases and J lost 8 bases. Germline CDR1 SGHDT, CDR2 YYEEEE. This CDR3 contains 16 residues. CDR3 nucleotides: TGTGCCAGCAGTCTCGGGACAGGGGTCCAATCGGGAGGCTACACCCTC. Protein: CASSLGTGVQSGGYTL.

V usage is TRBV11-2 and J usage is TRBJ2-3; 8 bases map to TRBD1. The CDR3 sequence is 19 residues long. In germline, CDR1 is SGHAT, CDR2 FQNNGV. J lost 2 bases, V lost 4 bases, and 17 bases had no gene match. The CDR3 nucleotides read TGTGCCAGCAGCTCCCATCAAGACGGCAGGGGGCTGCACACAGATACGCAGTATTTT. Protein sequence: CASSSHQDGRGLHTDTQYF.

Comments on this clonotype: Being one base from a much bigger clone, this may be a read error. The V call is TRBV28, the J call TRBJ2-5, with no clear D. The germline CDR1 and CDR2 sequences are MDHEN and SYDVKM. CDR3 length: 12 residues. With 8 bases removed from V and 6 bases from J, the gap between germline ends came to 13 bases. The chain's CDR3 is CASEPTSQTQYF. DNA for the CDR3: TGTGCCAGCGAACCGACCAGTCAGACCCAGTACTTC. The full variable domain, completed using reference TRBV28 and TRBJ2-5, is DVKVTQSSRYLVKRTGEKVFLECVQDMDHENMFWYRQDPGLGLRLIYFSYDVKMKEKGDIPEGYSVSREKKERFSLILESASTNQTSMYLCASEPTSQTQYFGPGTRLLVL.